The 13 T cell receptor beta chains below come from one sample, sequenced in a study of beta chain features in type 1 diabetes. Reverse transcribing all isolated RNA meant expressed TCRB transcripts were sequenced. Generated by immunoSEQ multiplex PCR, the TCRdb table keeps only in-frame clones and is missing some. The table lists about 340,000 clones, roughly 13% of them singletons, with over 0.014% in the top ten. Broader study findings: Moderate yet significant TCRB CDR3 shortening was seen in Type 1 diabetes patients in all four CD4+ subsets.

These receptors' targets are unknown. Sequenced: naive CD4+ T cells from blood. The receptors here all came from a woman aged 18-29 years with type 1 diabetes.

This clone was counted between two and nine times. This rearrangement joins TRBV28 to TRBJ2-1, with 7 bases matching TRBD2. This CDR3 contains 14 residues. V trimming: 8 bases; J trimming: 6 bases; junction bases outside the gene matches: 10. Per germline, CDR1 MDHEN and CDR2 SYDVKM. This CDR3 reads CASQAWGGTNEQFF. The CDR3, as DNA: TGTGCCAGCCAGGCCTGGGGGGGGACCAATGAGCAGTTCTTC.

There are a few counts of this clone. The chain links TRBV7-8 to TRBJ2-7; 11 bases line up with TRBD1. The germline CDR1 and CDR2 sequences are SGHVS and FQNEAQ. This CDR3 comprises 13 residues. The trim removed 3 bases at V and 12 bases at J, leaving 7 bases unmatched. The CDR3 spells CASSFSPGQGVYF. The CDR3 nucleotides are TGTGCCAGCAGCTTCAGTCCGGGACAGGGGGTGTACTTC.

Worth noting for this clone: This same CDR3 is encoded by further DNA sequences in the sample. The CDR3 DNA reads as TGTGCCAGCAGTTTATTAAACACTGAAGCTTTCTTT. Translated: CASSLLNTEAFF. V and J are TRBV28 and TRBJ1-1; D unclear. CDR1 is MDHEN and CDR2 is SYDVKM in the germline V gene. Trimming cost V 1 base and J 2 bases, with 2 bases left between them. There are 12 residues in the CDR3. Full variable domain (missing parts from reference TRBV28 and TRBJ1-1): DVKVTQSSRYLVKRTGEKVFLECVQDMDHENMFWYRQDPGLGLRLIYFSYDVKMKEKGDIPEGYSVSREKKERFSLILESASTNQTSMYLCASSLLNTEAFFGQGTRLTVV.

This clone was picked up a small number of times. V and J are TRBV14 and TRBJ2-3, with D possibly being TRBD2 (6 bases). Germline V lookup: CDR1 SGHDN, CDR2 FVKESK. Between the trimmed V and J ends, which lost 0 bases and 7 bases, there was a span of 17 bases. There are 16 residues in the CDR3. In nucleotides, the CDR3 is TGTGCCAGCAGCCAAGATTCGGGGACTGCTCGGAATACGCAGTATTTT. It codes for CASSQDSGTARNTQYF.

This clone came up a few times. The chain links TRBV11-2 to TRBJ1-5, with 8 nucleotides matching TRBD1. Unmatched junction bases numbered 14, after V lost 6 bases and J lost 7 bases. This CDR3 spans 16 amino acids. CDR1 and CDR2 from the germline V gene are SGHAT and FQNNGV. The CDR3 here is CASSLGLDRGGQPQHF. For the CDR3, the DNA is TGTGCCAGCAGTCTGGGGCTAGACAGGGGCGGGCAGCCCCAGCATTTT.

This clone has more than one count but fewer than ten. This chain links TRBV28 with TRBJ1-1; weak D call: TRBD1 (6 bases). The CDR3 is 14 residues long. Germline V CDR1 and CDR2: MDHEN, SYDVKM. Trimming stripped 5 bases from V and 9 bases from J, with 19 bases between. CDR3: CASSPARRQEQAFF. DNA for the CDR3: TGTGCCAGCAGTCCCGCCCGCAGACAGGAGCAAGCTTTCTTT.

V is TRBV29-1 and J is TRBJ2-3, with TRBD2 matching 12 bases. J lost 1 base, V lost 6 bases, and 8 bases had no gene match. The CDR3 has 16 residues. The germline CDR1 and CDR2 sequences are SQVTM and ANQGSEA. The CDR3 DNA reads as TGCAGCGTCGTAGGGGGGACTAGCGGGCGCACAGATACGCAGTATTTT. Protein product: CSVVGGTSGRTDTQYF.

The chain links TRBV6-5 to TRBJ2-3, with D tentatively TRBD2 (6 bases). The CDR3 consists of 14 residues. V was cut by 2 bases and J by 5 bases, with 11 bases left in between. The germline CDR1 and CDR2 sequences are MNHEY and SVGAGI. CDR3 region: CASSYVGTEDTQYF. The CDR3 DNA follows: TGTGCCAGCAGTTACGTCGGGACTGAAGATACGCAGTATTTT.

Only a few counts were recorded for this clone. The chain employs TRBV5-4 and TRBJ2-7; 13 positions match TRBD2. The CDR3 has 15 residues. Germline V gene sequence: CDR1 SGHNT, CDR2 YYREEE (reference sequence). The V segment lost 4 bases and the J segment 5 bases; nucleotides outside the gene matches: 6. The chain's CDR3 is CASSLTSGRAHEQYF. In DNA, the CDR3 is TGTGCCAGCAGCCTCACTAGCGGGAGGGCCCACGAGCAGTACTTC. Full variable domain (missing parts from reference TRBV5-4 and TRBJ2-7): ETGVTQSPTHLIKTRGQQVTLRCSSQSGHNTVSWYQQALGQGPQFIFQYYREEENGRGNFPPRFSGLQFPNYSSELNVNALELDDSALYLCASSLTSGRAHEQYFGPGTRLTVT.

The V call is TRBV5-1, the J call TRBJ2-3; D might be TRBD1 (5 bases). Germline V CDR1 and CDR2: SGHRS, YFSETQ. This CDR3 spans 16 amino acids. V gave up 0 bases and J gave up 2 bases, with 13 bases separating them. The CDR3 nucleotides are TGCGCCAGCAGCTTGGGGCTTCAGGGTACCACAGATACGCAGTATTTT. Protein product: CASSLGLQGTTDTQYF.

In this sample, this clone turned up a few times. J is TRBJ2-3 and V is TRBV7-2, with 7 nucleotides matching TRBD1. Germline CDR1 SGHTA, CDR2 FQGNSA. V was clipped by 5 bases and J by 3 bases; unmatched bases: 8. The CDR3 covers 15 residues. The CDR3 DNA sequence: TGTGCCAGCAGCCCTGACAGGGTTATGACAGATACGCAGTATTTT. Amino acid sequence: CASSPDRVMTDTQYF.

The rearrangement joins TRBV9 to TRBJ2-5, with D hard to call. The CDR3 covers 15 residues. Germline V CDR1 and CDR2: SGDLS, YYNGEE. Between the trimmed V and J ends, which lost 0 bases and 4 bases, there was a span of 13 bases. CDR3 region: CASSVAGLVGETQYF. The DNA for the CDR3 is TGTGCCAGCAGCGTAGCTGGCCTAGTCGGAGAGACCCAGTACTTC.

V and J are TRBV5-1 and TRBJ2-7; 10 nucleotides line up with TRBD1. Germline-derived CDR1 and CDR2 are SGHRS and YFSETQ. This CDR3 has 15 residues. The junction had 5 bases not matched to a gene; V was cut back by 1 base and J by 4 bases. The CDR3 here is CASSLMTGGQYEQYV. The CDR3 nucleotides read TGCGCCAGCAGCTTGATGACAGGGGGCCAGTACGAGCAGTACGTC.